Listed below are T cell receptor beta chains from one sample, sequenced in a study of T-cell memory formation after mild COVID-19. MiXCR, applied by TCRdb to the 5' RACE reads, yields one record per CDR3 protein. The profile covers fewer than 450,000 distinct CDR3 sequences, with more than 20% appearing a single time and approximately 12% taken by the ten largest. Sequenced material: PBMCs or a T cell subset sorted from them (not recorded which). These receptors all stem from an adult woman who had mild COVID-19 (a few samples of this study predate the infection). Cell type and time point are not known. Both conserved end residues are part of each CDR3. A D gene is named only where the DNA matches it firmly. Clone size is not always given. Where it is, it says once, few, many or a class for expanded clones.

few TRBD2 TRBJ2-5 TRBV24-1 TGTGCCACCAGTGATTCAATTAGCGGGAGAGGAGAGACCCAGTACTTC CATSDSISGRGETQYF
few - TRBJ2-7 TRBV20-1 TGCAGTGCTAGACAAGAGCGCGAGCAGTACTTC CSARQEREQYF
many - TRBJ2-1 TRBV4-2 TGTGCCAGCAGCCAAGATACCGGGACTTTATACAATGAGCAGTTCTTC CASSQDTGTLYNEQFF
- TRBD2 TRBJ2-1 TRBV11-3 TGTGCCAGCAGCTATCGGCTAGCGGGAGGACCTGAGCAGTTCTTC CASSYRLAGGPEQFF
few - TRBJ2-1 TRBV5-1 TGCGCCAGCAGGTGGGGGGACAATGAGCAGTTCTTC CASRWGDNEQFF
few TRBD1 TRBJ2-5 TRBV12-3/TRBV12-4 TGTGCCAGCAGTCTCGGACAGGGCCTTTTCTTC CASSLGQGLFF
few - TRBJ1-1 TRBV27 TGTGCCAGCACCTCTCCCTATCACACTGAAGCTTTCTTT CASTSPYHTEAFF
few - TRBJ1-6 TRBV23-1 TGCGCCAGCAGTCACGACGGCCCTCCTCGGGGCCCCTATAATTCACCCCTCCACTTT CASSHDGPPRGPYNSPLHF
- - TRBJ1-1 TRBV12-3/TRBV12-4 TGTGCCAGCAGTGCTGACTCGATGAACACTGAAGCTTTCTTT CASSADSMNTEAFF
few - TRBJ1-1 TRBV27 TGTGCCAGCAGTTTATCGGGCAGGGAGTTACGGGCTTTCTTT CASSLSGRELRAFF
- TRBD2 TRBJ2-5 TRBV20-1 TGCAGTGCTAGAGCCCTCACTAGCGGGAGCAGTCAAGAGACCCAGTACTTC CSARALTSGSSQETQYF
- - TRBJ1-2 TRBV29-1 TGCAGCGCCGACACCGGGACCCTCACCAACTATGGCTACACCTTC CSADTGTLTNYGYTF
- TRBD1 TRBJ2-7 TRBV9 TGTGCCAGCAGCCTTCGACAGGGTGGGGACGAGCAGTACTTC CASSLRQGGDEQYF
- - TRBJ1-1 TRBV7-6 TGTGCCAGCAGCTTAGAGTCGGGGCCCAGGGGCAACACTGAAGCTTTCTTT CASSLESGPRGNTEAFF
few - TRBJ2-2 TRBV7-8 TGTGCCAGCAGCTTAGTTCCTAGCGTAACCGGGGAGCTGTTTTTT CASSLVPSVTGELFF
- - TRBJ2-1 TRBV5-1 TGCGCCAGCAGCCCTGCCGCAGGGAATGAGCAGTTCTTC CASSPAAGNEQFF
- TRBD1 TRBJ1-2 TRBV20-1 TGCAGTGCTGCGTTATTCGGGAGACCCGCCCAGGGGGATGGCTACACCTTC CSAALFGRPAQGDGYTF
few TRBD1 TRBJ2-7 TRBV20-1 TGCAGTGCTAGAGATGCGACAGGGGGCAGAGGCGAGCAGTACTTC CSARDATGGRGEQYF
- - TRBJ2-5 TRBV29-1 TGCAGCTACGAGGGGTACCAGACCCAGTACTTC CSYEGYQTQYF
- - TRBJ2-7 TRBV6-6 TGTGCCAGCAGAGGGGGGAGCTCCTACGAGCAGTACTTC CASRGGSSYEQYF
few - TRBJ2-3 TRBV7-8 TGTGCCAGCAGCCCAAGGAGGCGATCCGGCACAGATACGCAGTATTTT CASSPRRRSGTDTQYF
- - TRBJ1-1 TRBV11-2 TGTGCCAGCAGTATCCAGTCGAATGGGCGCACTGAAGCTTTCTTT CASSIQSNGRTEAFF
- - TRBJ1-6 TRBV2 TGTGCCAGCAGTAGGGCCAGACCGGATTCACCCCTCCACTTT CASSRARPDSPLHF
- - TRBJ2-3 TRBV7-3 TGTGCCAGCAGCTGGGGATTAGCAGGCAGCACAGATACGCAGTATTTT CASSWGLAGSTDTQYF
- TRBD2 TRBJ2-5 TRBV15 TGTGCCACCAGCAGAGCCCGGACTAGCGGTATAATAGAGACCCAGTACTTC CATSRARTSGIIETQYF
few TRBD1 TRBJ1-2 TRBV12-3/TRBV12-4 TGTGCCAGCAGAACCACAGGGGGTGGGAGCTATGGCTACACCTTC CASRTTGGGSYGYTF
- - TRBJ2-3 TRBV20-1 TGCAGTGCTCGAGAGGGCGGGTTCGCGTCTGATACGCAGTATTTT CSAREGGFASDTQYF
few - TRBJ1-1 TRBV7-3 TGTGCCAGCAGCTTAACGTCATTGTCGGGGACTGGCACTGAAGCTTTCTTT CASSLTSLSGTGTEAFF
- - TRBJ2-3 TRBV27 TGTGCCAGCAGACCGAATCCGTTGACAGGTACAGATACGCAGTATTTT CASRPNPLTGTDTQYF
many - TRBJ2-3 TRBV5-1 TGCGCCAGCAGCTTGGATCTCGGAGTACCGGGACTGGCTAGCACAGATACGCAGTATTTT CASSLDLGVPGLASTDTQYF
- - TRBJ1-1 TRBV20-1 TGCAGTGCTAGAGATTCGGGGGCTAGCGGTGAAGCTTTCTTT CSARDSGASGEAFF
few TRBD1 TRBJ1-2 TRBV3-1 TGTGCCAGCAGCCTCTCAGGACAGGGGACCCTCTATGGCTACACCTTC CASSLSGQGTLYGYTF
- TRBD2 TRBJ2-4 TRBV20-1 TGCAGCCCGTCGGGACTAGGAAACATTCAGTACTTC CSPSGLGNIQYF
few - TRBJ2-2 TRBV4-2 TGTGCCAGCAGCCAATCTCCCACCGGGGAGCTGTTTTTT CASSQSPTGELFF
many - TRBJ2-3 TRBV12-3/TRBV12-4 TGTGCCAGCAGTTTAGTGGGAGATACGCAGTATTTT CASSLVGDTQYF
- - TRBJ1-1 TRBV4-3 TGCGCCAGCAGCCAAGGAGGAGTTTCTAAAGCTTTCTTT CASSQGGVSKAFF
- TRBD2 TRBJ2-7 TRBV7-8 TGTGCCAGCAGCTTACTAGCGGGGAAAACGTACTTC CASSLLAGKTYF
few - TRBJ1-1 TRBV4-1 TGCGCCAGCAGCCAAGAAAACACAGGGATGAACACTGAAGCTTTCTTT CASSQENTGMNTEAFF
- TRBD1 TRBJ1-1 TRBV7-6 TGTGCCAGCAAAGCAGCACAGGGGCAAGGGATGAACACTGAAGCTTTCTTT CASKAAQGQGMNTEAFF
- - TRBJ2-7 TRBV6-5 TGTGCCAGCAGTTACTCGCCCCCGAGTACCTACGAGCAGTACTTC CASSYSPPSTYEQYF
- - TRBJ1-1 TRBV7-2 TGTGCCAGCAGCTTAGGGGGGCCTACTATGAACACTGAAGCTTTCTTT CASSLGGPTMNTEAFF
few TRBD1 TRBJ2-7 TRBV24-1 TGTGCCACCAGTGATGGACAGGGGGGACGCTACGAGCAGTACTTC CATSDGQGGRYEQYF
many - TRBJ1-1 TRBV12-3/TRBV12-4 TGTGCCAGCAGTTTAGCGGGGGGGAGGAACACTGAAGCTTTCTTT CASSLAGGRNTEAFF
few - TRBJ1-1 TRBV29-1 TGCAGCGTTGAAGATTTAGGCTTGAACACTGAAGCTTTCTTT CSVEDLGLNTEAFF
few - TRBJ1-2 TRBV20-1 TGCAGTGCTAGATCACAGGGAGCGGACTATGGCTACACCTTC CSARSQGADYGYTF
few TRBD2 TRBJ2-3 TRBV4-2 TGTGCCAGCAGCCAACTCTCTAGCGGGCTACGAGCGGATACGCAGTATTTT CASSQLSSGLRADTQYF
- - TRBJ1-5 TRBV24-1 TGTGCCACGGGAGGGACTATCCTTAGCAATCAGCCCCAGCATTTT CATGGTILSNQPQHF
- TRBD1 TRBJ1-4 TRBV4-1 TGCGCCAGCAGCCTAGTCGGGACAGATCTACGTGAAAAACTGTTTTTT CASSLVGTDLREKLFF
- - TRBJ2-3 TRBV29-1 TGCAGCGCTACTCGGTGGGGCACAGATACGCAGTATTTT CSATRWGTDTQYF
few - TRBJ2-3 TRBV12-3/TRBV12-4 TGTGCCAGCAGCCTTACCGGGGGGCTGGGAGATACGCAGTATTTT CASSLTGGLGDTQYF
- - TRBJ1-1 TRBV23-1 TGCGCCACCCCGGGCCGGGACCCCGAGGAAGGTGAAGCTTTCTTT CATPGRDPEEGEAFF
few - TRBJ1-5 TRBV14 TGTGCCAGCAGCACGGACACGAGAAGCAATCAGCCCCAGCATTTT CASSTDTRSNQPQHF
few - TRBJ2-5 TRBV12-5 TGTGCTAGTGGTACAGGGCGTACGGAGACCCAGTACTTC CASGTGRTETQYF
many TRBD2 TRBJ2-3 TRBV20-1 TGCAGTGCTCCACCTAGCGGGGAGGCAGATACGCAGTATTTT CSAPPSGEADTQYF